This passage covers 22 T cell receptor beta chains from one sample sequenced in a study of cytomegalovirus exposure and HLA in healthy donors. Generated by immunoSEQ multiplex PCR, the TCRdb table keeps only in-frame clones and is missing some. The sample has tens of thousands of clones; roughly 94% are singletons. Specimen: PBMCs. Receptors were obtained from a woman younger than 35 in good health and CMV-seropositive.

This chain connects TRBV28 to TRBJ2-6; D possibly corresponds to TRBD1 (5 bases). This CDR3 is built from 15 residues. The V end lost 5 bases, the J end lost 0 bases, and 8 bases lay between the germline ends. Germline CDR1 and CDR2: MDHEN and SYDVKM. The CDR3 sequence: CASSHGHSGANVLTF. The CDR3 coding sequence is TGTGCCAGCAGTCACGGACACTCTGGGGCCAACGTCCTGACTTTC.

The chain employs TRBV5-4 and TRBJ2-2; maybe TRBD1 (6 bases). With 3 bases removed from V and 0 bases from J, the gap between germline ends came to 12 bases. Germline CDR1 is SGHNT and CDR2 is YYREEE (reference sequence). The CDR3 covers 16 residues. In nucleotides, the CDR3 is TGTGCCAGCAGCTATCCGGACAGACCGAACACCGGGGAGCTGTTTTTT. This gives the protein CASSYPDRPNTGELFF.

This chain joins TRBV5-1 and TRBJ1-5; 7 bases fit TRBD1. Germline V gives CDR1 SGHRS, CDR2 YFSETQ. J gave up 4 bases and V 9 bases, and 16 bases lay outside the gene matches. The CDR3 spans 16 residues. CDR3 coding DNA: TGCGCCAACAAGAGAGGATCGGGACAGCTTAATCAGCCCCAGCATTTT. This codes for CANKRGSGQLNQPQHF.

The chain is built from TRBV18 and TRBJ2-7; possibly TRBD2 for D (6 bases). CDR3 length: 12 residues. Trimming cost V 2 bases and J 4 bases, with 6 bases left between them. Germline CDR1 is KGHSH and CDR2 is LQKENI. The CDR3 loop reads CASSPGGYEQYF. CDR3 bases: TGTGCCAGCTCACCAGGGGGGTACGAGCAGTACTTC.

This clone was counted once. This rearrangement joins TRBV4-1 to TRBJ2-7; 11 bases are a match to TRBD1. Trimming removed 1 base from V and 6 bases from J; junction bases left unmatched: 2. This CDR3 spans 14 amino acids. Germline CDR1 and CDR2: MGHRA and YSYEKL. CDR3: CASSQVGTGGEQYF. The CDR3, as DNA: TGCGCCAGCAGCCAAGTCGGGACAGGGGGCGAGCAGTACTTC.

The V gene is TRBV19, the J gene TRBJ2-5; 8 bases agree with TRBD2. The V gene end was trimmed by 2 bases and the J gene end by 4 bases; junction bases not matched to a gene: 6. CDR3 length: 15 amino acids. The germline V gene encodes CDR1 LNHDA and CDR2 SQIVND (reference sequence). The CDR3: CASSITAGVSETQYF. The CDR3 DNA reads as TGTGCCAGTAGTATAACAGCGGGGGTGTCAGAGACCCAGTACTTC.

The J gene is TRBJ2-7, the V gene TRBV19; TRBD1 matches 11 bases. In germline, CDR1 is LNHDA, CDR2 SQIVND (reference sequence). Unmatched junction bases numbered 2, after V lost 3 bases and J lost 1 base. This CDR3 is built from 15 residues. In DNA, the CDR3 is TGTGCCAGTAGTATCGGGACAGGGGGATCCTACGAGCAGTACTTC. Residues: CASSIGTGGSYEQYF.

This chain connects TRBV28 to TRBJ1-2; a weak D match, TRBD1 (6 bases). With 6 bases removed from V and 4 bases from J, the gap between germline ends came to 12 bases. The CDR3 sequence is 13 residues long. Germline V lookup: CDR1 MDHEN, CDR2 SYDVKM. CDR3 bases: TGTGCCAGCAGAATACTGACAGGCTATGGCTACACCTTC. Protein: CASRILTGYGYTF.

The chain uses TRBV27 and TRBJ2-1; D is perhaps TRBD1 (5 bases). From germline, CDR1 is MNHEY and CDR2 SMNVEV (reference sequence). Trimming cost V 5 bases and J 0 bases, with 8 bases left between them. CDR3 size: 14 residues. CDR3 residues: CASSDSISYNEQFF. The CDR3 DNA sequence: TGTGCCAGCAGTGACAGTATCTCCTACAATGAGCAGTTCTTC.

The rearrangement joins TRBV6-5 to TRBJ1-4; D unclear. Looked up from germline, CDR1 is MNHEY and CDR2 is SVGAGI. CDR3 size: 14 residues. Trimming removed 9 bases from V and 6 bases from J, with 17 bases in between. Here the CDR3 DNA reads TGTGCCAGTCGCTGGGGAGGTAGGGATGAAAAACTGTTTTTT. As protein: CASRWGGRDEKLFF.

This sequence joins TRBV7-2 and TRBJ2-3; D ambiguous. Germline CDR1 reads SGHTA; CDR2 reads FQGNSA. This CDR3 is built from 14 residues. Trimming removed 0 bases from V and 4 bases from J, with 8 bases in between. This CDR3 is CASSLARYSDTQYF. The DNA of the CDR3 is TGTGCCAGCAGCTTAGCGAGGTACTCAGATACGCAGTATTTT.

The chain's CDR3 is CASSHGTGHTFGNEQFF. The CDR3 coding sequence is TGCGCCAGCAGCCATGGAACAGGACACACTTTCGGAAATGAGCAGTTCTTC. The rearrangement joins TRBV4-3 to TRBJ2-1; a possible D gene is TRBD1 (5 bases). The CDR3 runs 17 residues. Germline loops: CDR1 LGHNA, CDR2 YSLEER. The V end was cut by 3 bases, the J end by 7 bases, with 22 bases between.

This chain connects TRBV29-1 to TRBJ2-3; TRBD2 is a possible D gene (6 bases). Germline V gene data show CDR1 as SQVTM and CDR2 as ANQGSEA. Trimming left V 1 base short and J 0 bases short, with 8 bases between. The CDR3 runs 14 residues. The DNA for the CDR3 is TGCAGCGTTGAAGGAGGGACTAGCACAGATACGCAGTATTTT. Translating gives CSVEGGTSTDTQYF.

This chain uses TRBV18 with TRBJ1-2; no reliable D call. Germline CDR1 and CDR2: KGHSH and LQKENI. The V gene lost 2 bases and the J gene lost 8 bases, with 15 bases spanning the gap. This CDR3 is 14 amino acids long. The DNA for the CDR3 is TGTGCCAGCTCACCATCTCCAGGCTCTCGAGGCTACACCTTC. Translated: CASSPSPGSRGYTF.

The rearrangement joins TRBV7-2 to TRBJ1-3, with a possible D match to TRBD1 (5 bases). CDR3 length: 18 residues. Germline CDR1 and CDR2: SGHTA and FQGNSA. Trimming cost V 1 base and J 2 bases, with 18 bases left between them. The CDR3 is CASSLVSIGWGAGNTIYF. CDR3 coding DNA: TGTGCCAGCAGCTTAGTTTCTATTGGATGGGGGGCTGGAAACACCATATATTTT.

V and J are TRBV6-5 and TRBJ1-2; a weak D match, TRBD1 (6 bases). Germline assignment: CDR1 MNHEY and CDR2 SVGAGI. The CDR3 runs 13 residues. Deletions cut 6 bases from V and 0 bases from J, with 8 bases between. Here the CDR3 reads CASRRTANYGYTF. As DNA, the CDR3 is TGTGCCAGCAGACGGACAGCTAACTATGGCTACACCTTC.

The table lists this clone with a count of one. The chain joins TRBV7-9 to TRBJ1-1; D possibly corresponds to TRBD1 (5 bases). Germline V gene sequence: CDR1 SEHNR, CDR2 FQNEAQ (reference sequence). V lost 5 bases to trimming and J lost 3 bases, with 13 bases between them. The length of the CDR3 is 14 residues. The CDR3 protein is CASSPAGGDTEAFF. The CDR3, as DNA: TGTGCCAGCAGCCCCGCCGGAGGGGACACTGAAGCTTTCTTT.

V and J are TRBV19 and TRBJ2-7, with D tentatively TRBD1 (6 bases). V shed 4 bases and J shed 5 bases, with 12 bases lying between them. Germline CDR1 LNHDA, CDR2 SQIVND (reference sequence). The CDR3 length is 13 residues. The CDR3 is CASSTVNRDEQYF. CDR3 coding DNA: TGTGCCAGTAGTACCGTGAACAGGGACGAGCAGTACTTC.

V gene TRBV5-1 combines with J gene TRBJ1-5; 7 bases map to TRBD1. From germline, CDR1 is SGHRS and CDR2 YFSETQ. CDR3 length equals 15 residues. The V segment lost 4 bases and the J segment 1 base; nucleotides outside the gene matches: 5. The DNA of the CDR3 is TGCGCCAGCAGCCCTACAGGGGCGAGCAATCAGCCCCAGCATTTT. It is translated as CASSPTGASNQPQHF. The full variable domain, completed using reference TRBV5-1 and TRBJ1-5, is KAGVTQTPRYLIKTRGQQVTLSCSPISGHRSVSWYQQTPGQGLQFLFEYFSETQRNKGNFPGRFSGRQFSNSRSEMNVSTLELGDSALYLCASSPTGASNQPQHFGDGTRLSIL.

Written as DNA, the CDR3 is TGTGCCAGCTCGGGACAGGGGGTCCCTAATCAGCCCCAGCATTTT. Translation gives CASSGQGVPNQPQHF. V gene TRBV2 combines with J gene TRBJ1-5; 11 nucleotides line up with TRBD1. With V trimmed by 8 bases and J by 4 bases, 7 bases remained unmatched. Germline CDR1 is SNHLY and CDR2 is FYNNEI. The CDR3 is 15 amino acids.

The chain employs TRBV5-1 and TRBJ2-1, with D possibly matching TRBD1 (5 bases). Trimming took off 2 bases at V and 2 bases at J, with 11 bases between the two ends. Germline CDR1 reads SGHRS; CDR2 reads YFSETQ. This CDR3 contains 15 residues. CDR3 in DNA: TGCGCCAGCAGCTTCTCCGACAGAACCTACAATGAGCAGTTCTTC. It codes for CASSFSDRTYNEQFF.

The V gene is TRBV5-1, the J gene TRBJ1-3; D ambiguous. The CDR3 runs 14 residues. Germline loops: CDR1 SGHRS, CDR2 YFSETQ. V dropped 5 bases and J dropped 0 bases, with 9 bases sitting between them. CDR3 loop: CASRAGNSGNTIYF. In DNA, the CDR3 is TGCGCCAGCAGGGCGGGCAACTCTGGAAACACCATATATTTT.